The 8 T cell receptor beta chains below all came from one sample that was sequenced in a study of cytomegalovirus exposure and HLA in healthy donors. The PCR ran on 60 Vbeta and 13 Jbeta primers. Using immunoSEQ multiplex PCR, the repertoire was profiled, and TCRdb retains in-frame clones only, with some absent. The top ten clones hold approximately 3.9% of a sample with tens of thousands of clones, 82% of them seen once. Sequencing input: PBMCs. The receptors shown here come from a man aged 45-65 years in good health and CMV-seronegative.

The genes are TRBV5-1 and TRBJ2-3, with D uncertain. Germline CDR1 is SGHRS and CDR2 is YFSETQ. The CDR3 totals 13 residues. Trimming stripped 0 bases from V and 5 bases from J, with 7 bases between. The DNA for the CDR3 is TGCGCCAGCAGCTTGGACTACGGAGATACGCAGTATTTT. It codes for CASSLDYGDTQYF.

The rearrangement joins TRBV7-9 to TRBJ2-5; 7 bases fit TRBD2. V shed 0 bases, J shed 5 bases, and the junction held 3 bases outside the gene matches. Germline assignment: CDR1 SEHNR and CDR2 FQNEAQ (reference sequence). The CDR3 length is 14 residues. The CDR3 DNA reads as TGTGCCAGCAGCTTAGCCCGGGAGGTGGAGACCCAGTACTTC. Translation: CASSLAREVETQYF. The complete variable domain, with remaining parts taken from reference TRBV7-9 and TRBJ2-5, reads DTGVSQNPRHKITKRGQNVTFRCDPISEHNRLYWYRQTLGQGPEFLTYFQNEAQLEKSRLLSDRFSAERPKGSFSTLEIQRTEQGDSAMYLCASSLAREVETQYFGPGTRLLVL.

This clone was found a few times. J is TRBJ2-5 and V is TRBV7-9, with TRBD2 matching over 13 bases. This CDR3 is built from 16 residues. The germline V gene encodes CDR1 SEHNR and CDR2 FQNEAQ (reference sequence). V was clipped by 5 bases and J by 1 base; unmatched bases: 4. CDR3 bases: TGTGCCAGCAGCCCAGGACTAGCGGGAGTCCAAGAGACCCAGTACTTC. Translating it yields CASSPGLAGVQETQYF.

The chain carries TRBV5-1 and TRBJ2-5; 7 bases line up with TRBD2. From germline, CDR1 is SGHRS and CDR2 YFSETQ. After removal of 1 base from V and 3 bases from J, the junction contained 6 bases not matched to a gene. The CDR3 consists of 15 residues. In DNA, the CDR3 is TGCGCCAGCAGCTTGTTAGGGCGGGAGAAAGAGACCCAGTACTTC. Protein sequence: CASSLLGREKETQYF.

The genes are TRBV28 and TRBJ2-1; TRBD2 might be the D (5 bases). Germline lookup yields CDR1 MDHEN and CDR2 SYDVKM. The CDR3 has 15 amino acids. Trimming removed 7 bases at V and 0 bases at J, with 13 bases between. In DNA form, the CDR3 reads TGTGCCAGCAAGACTCAGACTATCTCCTACAATGAGCAGTTCTTC. Encoded protein: CASKTQTISYNEQFF.

This clone was seen only a few times. The rearrangement uses TRBV5-1 and TRBJ1-1; D might be TRBD1 (5 bases). Germline V CDR1 and CDR2: SGHRS, YFSETQ. The CDR3 consists of 14 residues. Between the trimmed V and J ends, which lost 1 base and 5 bases, there was a span of 12 bases. CDR3 nucleotide sequence: TGCGCCAGCAGCTTGTTAGGGGAGGGGACTGAAGCTTTCTTT. It encodes CASSLLGEGTEAFF.

V gene TRBV27 combines with J gene TRBJ1-1, with TRBD1 identical over 7 bases. This CDR3 comprises 17 residues. Germline V gene sequence: CDR1 MNHEY, CDR2 SMNVEV (reference sequence). Germline trimming cut 5 bases from V and 0 bases from J; bases unmatched to any gene: 12. CDR3 nucleotides: TGTGCCAGCAGTCCCCGGACAGGCCGGCTGATGAACACTGAAGCTTTCTTT. Residues: CASSPRTGRLMNTEAFF.

The chain joins TRBV11-2 to TRBJ2-7, with 7 bases fitting TRBD1. The CDR3 sequence is 14 residues long. The V segment lost 2 bases and the J segment 3 bases; nucleotides outside the gene matches: 4. Germline V gene lookup returns CDR1 SGHAT and CDR2 FQNNGV. In nucleotides, the CDR3 is TGTGCCAGCAGCTTAAGTAACAGGGGCTACGAGCAGTACTTC. It codes for CASSLSNRGYEQYF.